The 22 T cell receptor beta chains given below trace back to one sample, sequenced in a study of regulatory T cells in long-lasting Graves disease listed by TCRdb under 2021. The time point label here, explained by the study, means: newly diagnosed GD, antithyroid drugs for less than 3 months. For both TCR sequencing and RNA sequencing, RNA was extracted from PBMCs using TRIzol. The library was produced with multiplex PCR. Sequenced using an Illumina HiSeq 4000. To build TCR beta libraries, CDR3 regions were amplified by Arm-PCR using iRepertoire HTBI primers. Starting from the raw public reads, TCRdb applied fastp trimming at Q25, assembled clones with MiXCR and retained in-frame beta chains. All rows with the same CDR3 protein become a single entry with the most common DNA and genes. Present in this sample are approximately 400,000 distinct CDR3 sequences, 15% of which were seen just once. The ten largest clones represent about 7.8% of the sample.

This sample also appeared in a second study, on T cells in Graves' hyperthyroidism and ophthalmopathy.

Source: peripheral blood mononuclear cells (PBMCs), taken at new diagnosis, from a patient treated with antithyroid drugs. The source of these receptors is a woman in her thirties or forties with Graves disease. Donor details come from another sample of the same person, matched by shared clones.

The table lists this clonotype with many counts. The chain recombines TRBV9 with TRBJ2-2; 10 bases fit TRBD1. The CDR3 extends over 15 amino acids. From germline, CDR1 is SGDLS and CDR2 YYNGEE. V lost 4 bases and J lost 4; bases outside the gene matches: 4. CDR3 DNA: TGTGCCAGCAGCCCGACAGGGGGCCTCACCGGGGAGCTGTTTTTT. Translation: CASSPTGGLTGELFF.

The gene calls are TRBV20-1 and TRBJ1-1; unclear D gene. Trimming took 3 bases from V and 3 from J, leaving 14 bases between them. Germline V lookup: CDR1 DFQATT, CDR2 SNEGSKA (reference sequence). The CDR3 has 14 residues. As DNA, the CDR3 is TGCAGTGCTAGGGGGAGACTTTTTTACACTGAAGCTTTCTTT. Amino acid sequence: CSARGRLFYTEAFF.

This clonotype was found many times. This sequence joins TRBV28 and TRBJ1-2; 7 bases fit TRBD1. The junction had 4 bases not matched to a gene; V was cut back by 2 bases and J by 4 bases. CDR3 length equals 14 residues. In germline, CDR1 is MDHEN, CDR2 SYDVKM. CDR3 DNA: TGTGCCAGCAGTTTACCCCAGGGGGTCTATGGCTACACCTTC. Its translation: CASSLPQGVYGYTF.

This clonotype was seen ten or more times. V usage is TRBV28 and J usage is TRBJ2-5; TRBD1 matches at 7 bases. This CDR3 comprises 14 residues. Losses at the gene ends were 5 bases for V and 5 bases for J; bases not matched to a gene: 8. Germline V lookup: CDR1 MDHEN, CDR2 SYDVKM. CDR3 nucleotides: TGTGCCAGCAGTGGTACCGGGACAGACGAGACCCAGTACTTC. It is translated as CASSGTGTDETQYF.

This clonotype was seen a handful of times. The gene calls are TRBV2 and TRBJ2-7, with D perhaps being TRBD1 or TRBD2 (5 bases each). CDR3 length equals 15 residues. V gave up 10 bases and J gave up 5 bases, with 24 bases separating them. CDR1 and CDR2 from the germline V gene are SNHLY and FYNNEI. This CDR3 reads CANAKRRSEGNEQYF. Written as DNA, the CDR3 is TGTGCCAACGCCAAGAGAAGGTCCGAGGGGAACGAGCAGTACTTC.

In its sample, this clonotype was seen a few times. The chain links TRBV6-1 to TRBJ2-7; D might be TRBD1 (5 bases). Germline values: CDR1 MNHNS, CDR2 SASEGT. The CDR3 totals 15 residues. V dropped 7 bases and J dropped 3 bases, with 19 bases sitting between them. The CDR3 protein is CASISKGAAIYEQYF. CDR3 bases: TGTGCCAGCATCTCAAAAGGGGCTGCAATCTACGAGCAGTACTTC.

For the CDR3, the DNA is TGTGCCAGCAGTTACAGTCTAGCGGAGGGCAATGAGCAGTTCTTC. Translating it yields CASSYSLAEGNEQFF. The chain joins TRBV6-5 to TRBJ2-1; 7 bases align to TRBD2. Trimming at V came to 2 bases and at J to 6 bases, leaving 7 bases not matched to a gene. Germline V gene data show CDR1 as MNHEY and CDR2 as SVGAGI. The CDR3 is made up of 15 amino acids.

The chain carries TRBV12-3 or TRBV12-4 and TRBJ1-4; D uncertain. The length of the CDR3 is 18 residues. The V and J ends lost 3 bases and 3 bases respectively, with 20 bases between them. CDR3 sequence (DNA): TGTGCCAGCAGTTTTCTTATCATCCCGGACGGCCCTAATGAAAAACTGTTTTTT. Translated: CASSFLIIPDGPNEKLFF.

Of note for this clonotype: Sequence at one end of the junction differs from germline and may be a read error. The chain joins TRBV15 to TRBJ1-1, with no clear D. This CDR3 region has 15 residues. Germline V gives CDR1 LNHNV, CDR2 YYDKDF (reference sequence). CDR3 loop: CPTSRDGVLNTEAFF. CDR3 bases: TGTCCCACCAGCAGAGACGGTGTCCTGAACACTGAAGCTTTCTTT.

The table lists this clonotype with many counts. This chain connects TRBV28 to TRBJ2-1; D perhaps matches TRBD2 (5 bases). Trimming shortened V by 5 bases and J by 7 bases, and 15 bases separated the two germline ends. There are 14 residues in the CDR3. CDR1 is MDHEN and CDR2 is SYDVKM in the germline V gene. Here the CDR3 DNA reads TGTGCCAGCAGTCAAACCTCGTCGGGAAATGAGCAGTTCTTC. Its translation: CASSQTSSGNEQFF.

This clonotype was recorded many times. The chain employs TRBV24-1 and TRBJ1-2; D is undetermined. Trimming removed 1 base from V and 4 bases from J, with 9 bases in between. Looked up from germline, CDR1 is KGHDR and CDR2 is SFDVKD. CDR3 length: 14 amino acids. Here the CDR3 reads CATSDFGSSYGYTF. The CDR3 DNA reads as TGTGCCACCAGTGATTTCGGTTCCTCCTATGGCTACACCTTC.

The chain joins TRBV18 to TRBJ1-5; D is unclear. V lost 6 bases and J 4 bases, leaving 25 bases between the germline ends. This CDR3 contains 18 residues. Germline CDR1 KGHSH, CDR2 LQKENI. CDR3 sequence (DNA): TGTGCCAGCTCTCTTATTGGAGGGCAGGAGGTATGGAATCAGCCCCAGCATTTT. The encoded protein is CASSLIGGQEVWNQPQHF.

Here the CDR3 DNA reads TGTGCCAGCAGTACACAACCTTGGCGGGAGTGGAATGAGCAGTTCTTC. Translating gives CASSTQPWREWNEQFF. The chain links TRBV6-1 to TRBJ2-1; 7 nucleotides match TRBD2. The CDR3 has 16 amino acids. V lost 5 bases, J lost 7 bases, and 14 bases stayed unmatched. Germline V gene sequence: CDR1 MNHNS, CDR2 SASEGT.

In its sample, this clonotype was seen many times. The chain has TRBV28 and TRBJ2-3, with 8 bases that match TRBD1. This CDR3 has 17 residues. The V and J ends lost 5 bases and 5 bases, in that order; junction bases with no gene match: 15. Germline loops: CDR1 MDHEN, CDR2 SYDVKM. The CDR3 loop is CASSRFDRGGSGDTQYF. CDR3 coding DNA: TGTGCCAGCAGTAGGTTCGACAGGGGTGGTAGTGGAGATACGCAGTATTTT.

This clonotype showed up just a few times. This chain links TRBV6-4 with TRBJ2-1, with D possibly TRBD2 on 5 matching bases. The CDR3 has 15 amino acids. Trimming stripped 5 bases from V and 2 bases from J, with 13 bases between. CDR1 is MRHNA and CDR2 is SNTAGT in the germline V gene. The CDR3 DNA reads as TGTGCCAGCAGTATTCGAGCGGAAACCTACAATGAGCAGTTCTTC. It codes for CASSIRAETYNEQFF.

The J gene is TRBJ1-1, the V gene TRBV7-2; D is uncertain. Looked up from germline, CDR1 is SGHTA and CDR2 is FQGNSA. The CDR3 extends over 16 amino acids. With 3 bases removed from V and 4 bases from J, the gap between germline ends came to 18 bases. The CDR3 nucleotides are TGTGCCAGCAGCTTTATCTCCGAATTCAGGTCCACTGAAGCTTTCTTT. Translated: CASSFISEFRSTEAFF.

The gene calls are TRBV18 and TRBJ2-1, with 8 nucleotides matching TRBD2. Trimming removed 2 bases from V and 3 bases from J; junction bases left unmatched: 6. The CDR3 is 16 amino acids. Germline loops: CDR1 KGHSH, CDR2 LQKENI. CDR3: CASSPGGGPGYNEQFF. The CDR3 DNA reads as TGTGCCAGCTCACCAGGCGGGGGGCCGGGCTACAATGAGCAGTTCTTC.

The chain uses TRBV10-1 and TRBJ2-1; 13 nucleotides align to TRBD2. The CDR3 loop spans 15 amino acids. Unmatched junction bases numbered 6, after V lost 5 bases and J lost 8 bases. CDR1 and CDR2 (germline): WNHNN, SYGVQD (reference sequence). This chain's CDR3 is CASSLGTSGIDEQFF. Written as DNA, the CDR3 is TGCGCCAGCAGTCTCGGGACTAGCGGGATAGATGAGCAGTTCTTC.

The gene calls are TRBV12-3 or TRBV12-4 and TRBJ1-1, with 7 bases identical to TRBD1. With V trimmed by 4 bases and J by 5 bases, 7 bases remained unmatched. The CDR3 is 14 residues long. The CDR3 here is CASSWAGGRTEAFF. CDR3 DNA sequence: TGTGCCAGCAGTTGGGCAGGGGGGCGGACTGAAGCTTTCTTT.

This clonotype was detected ten times or more. The genes are TRBV28 and TRBJ2-2; 12 bases map to TRBD1. Germline trimming cut 5 bases from V and 3 bases from J; bases unmatched to any gene: 7. This CDR3 region has 17 residues. In germline, CDR1 is MDHEN, CDR2 SYDVKM. The DNA for the CDR3 is TGTGCCAGCAGTGGCCGGGACAGGGGGCGGTACACCGGGGAGCTGTTTTTT. It is translated as CASSGRDRGRYTGELFF.

Written as DNA, the CDR3 is TGCGCCAGCAGTGAGTCGGGGAGGGGGCAGTACACCGGGGAGCTGTTTTTT. This gives the protein CASSESGRGQYTGELFF. The genes are TRBV10-1 and TRBJ2-2; either TRBD1 or TRBD2 may supply D (7 bases each). Deletions cut 0 bases from V and 3 bases from J, with 14 bases between. Germline CDR1 reads WNHNN; CDR2 reads SYGVQD (reference sequence). The CDR3 is 17 residues long.

This clonotype appeared many times. The rearrangement links TRBV12-3 or TRBV12-4 to TRBJ2-3; 11 nucleotides line up with TRBD2. The CDR3 has 14 residues. Trimming cost V 6 bases and J 5 bases; bases outside gene matches: 4. CDR3 nucleotides: TGTGCCAGCAGACTGACTAGCGGGGAAGATACGCAGTATTTT. Translation: CASRLTSGEDTQYF.